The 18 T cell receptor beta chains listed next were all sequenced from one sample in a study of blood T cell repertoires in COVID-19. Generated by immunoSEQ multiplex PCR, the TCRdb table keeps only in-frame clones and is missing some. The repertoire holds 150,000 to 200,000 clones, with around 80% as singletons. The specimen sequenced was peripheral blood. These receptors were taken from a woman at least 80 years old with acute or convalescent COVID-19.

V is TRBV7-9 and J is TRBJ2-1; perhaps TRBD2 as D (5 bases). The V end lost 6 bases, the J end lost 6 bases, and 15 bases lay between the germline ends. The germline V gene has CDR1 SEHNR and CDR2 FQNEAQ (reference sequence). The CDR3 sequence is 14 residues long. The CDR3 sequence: CASSRSGTSNEQFF. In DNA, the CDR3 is TGTGCCAGCAGTCGATCGGGCACTAGCAATGAGCAGTTCTTC. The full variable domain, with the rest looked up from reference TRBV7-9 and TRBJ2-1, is DTGVSQNPRHKITKRGQNVTFRCDPISEHNRLYWYRQTLGQGPEFLTYFQNEAQLEKSRLLSDRFSAERPKGSFSTLEIQRTEQGDSAMYLCASSRSGTSNEQFFGPGTRLTVL.

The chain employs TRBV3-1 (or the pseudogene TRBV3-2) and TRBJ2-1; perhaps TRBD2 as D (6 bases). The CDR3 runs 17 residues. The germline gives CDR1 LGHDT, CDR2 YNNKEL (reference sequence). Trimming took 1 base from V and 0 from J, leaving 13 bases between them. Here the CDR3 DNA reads TGTGCCAGCAGCCAAGCCCTTACGGGACTCTCCTACAATGAGCAGTTCTTC. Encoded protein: CASSQALTGLSYNEQFF.

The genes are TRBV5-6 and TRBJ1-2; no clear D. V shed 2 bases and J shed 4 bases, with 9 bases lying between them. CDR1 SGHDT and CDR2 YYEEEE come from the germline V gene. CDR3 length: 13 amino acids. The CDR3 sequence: CASSFGELYGYTF. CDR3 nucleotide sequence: TGTGCCAGCAGCTTCGGGGAACTCTATGGCTACACCTTC.

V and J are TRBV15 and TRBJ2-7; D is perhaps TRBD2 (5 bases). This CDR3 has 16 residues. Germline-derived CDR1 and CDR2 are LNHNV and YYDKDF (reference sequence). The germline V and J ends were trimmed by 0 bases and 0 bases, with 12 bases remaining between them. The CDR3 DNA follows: TGTGCCACCAGCAGAGATTCCGCGGGCCTCTCCTACGAGCAGTACTTC. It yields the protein CATSRDSAGLSYEQYF.

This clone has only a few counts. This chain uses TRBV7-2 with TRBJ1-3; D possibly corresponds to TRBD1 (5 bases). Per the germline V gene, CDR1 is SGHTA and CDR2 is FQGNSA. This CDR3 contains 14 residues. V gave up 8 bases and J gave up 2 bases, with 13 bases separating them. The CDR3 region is CASQRGDPGNTIYF. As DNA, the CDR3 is TGTGCCAGCCAGCGGGGGGACCCTGGAAACACCATATATTTT.

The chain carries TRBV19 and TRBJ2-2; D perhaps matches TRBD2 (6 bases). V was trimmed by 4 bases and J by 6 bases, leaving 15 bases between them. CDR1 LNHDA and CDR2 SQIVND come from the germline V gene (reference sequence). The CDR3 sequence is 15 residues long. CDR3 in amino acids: CASSRGLTWSGELFF. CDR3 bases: TGTGCCAGTAGTAGGGGACTGACGTGGTCCGGGGAGCTGTTTTTT.

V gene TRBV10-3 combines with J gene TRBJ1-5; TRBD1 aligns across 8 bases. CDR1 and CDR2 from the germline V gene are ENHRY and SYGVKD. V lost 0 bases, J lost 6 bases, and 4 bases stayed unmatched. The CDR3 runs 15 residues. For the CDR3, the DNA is TGTGCCATCAGTGAGTCTACAGGGGGTGGTCAGCCCCAGCATTTT. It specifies CAISESTGGGQPQHF.

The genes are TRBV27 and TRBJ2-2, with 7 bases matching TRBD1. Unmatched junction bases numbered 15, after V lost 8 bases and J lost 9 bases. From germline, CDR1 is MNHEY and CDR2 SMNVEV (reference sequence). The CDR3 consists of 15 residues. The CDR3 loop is CASQTLRDSPRELFF. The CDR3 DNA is TGTGCCAGCCAAACCCTCCGGGACAGCCCTAGGGAGCTGTTTTTT.

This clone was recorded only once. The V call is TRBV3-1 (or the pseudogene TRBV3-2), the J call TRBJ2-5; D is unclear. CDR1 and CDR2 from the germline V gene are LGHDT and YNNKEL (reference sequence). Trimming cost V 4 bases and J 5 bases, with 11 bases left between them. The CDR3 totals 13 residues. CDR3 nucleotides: TGTGCCAGCAGCCCCCGTTTCGGGGAGACCCAGTACTTC. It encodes CASSPRFGETQYF.

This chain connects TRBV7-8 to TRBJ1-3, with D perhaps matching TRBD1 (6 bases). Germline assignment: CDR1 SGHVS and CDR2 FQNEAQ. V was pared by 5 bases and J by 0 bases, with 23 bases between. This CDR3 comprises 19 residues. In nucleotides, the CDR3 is TGTGCCAGCAGCACTCCGGGACACTCCTACCGATACTCTGGAAACACCATATATTTT. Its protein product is CASSTPGHSYRYSGNTIYF.

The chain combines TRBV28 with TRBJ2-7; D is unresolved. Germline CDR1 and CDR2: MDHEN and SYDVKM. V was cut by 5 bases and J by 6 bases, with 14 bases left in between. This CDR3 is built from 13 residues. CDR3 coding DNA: TGTGCCAGCAGTCCTTATGAAGCCCTCGAGCAGTACTTC. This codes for CASSPYEALEQYF.

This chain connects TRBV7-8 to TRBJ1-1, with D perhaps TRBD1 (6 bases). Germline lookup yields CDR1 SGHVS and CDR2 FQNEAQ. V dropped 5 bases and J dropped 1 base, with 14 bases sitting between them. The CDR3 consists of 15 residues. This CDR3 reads CASSRHRAANTEAFF. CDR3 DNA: TGTGCCAGCAGCCGACACAGGGCGGCGAACACTGAAGCTTTCTTT.

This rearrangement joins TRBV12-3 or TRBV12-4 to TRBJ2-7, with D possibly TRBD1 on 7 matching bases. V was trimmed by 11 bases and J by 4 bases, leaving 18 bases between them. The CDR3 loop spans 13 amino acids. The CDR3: CASTAGGLYEQYF. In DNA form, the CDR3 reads TGTGCCTCCACGGCAGGGGGGCTGTACGAGCAGTACTTC.

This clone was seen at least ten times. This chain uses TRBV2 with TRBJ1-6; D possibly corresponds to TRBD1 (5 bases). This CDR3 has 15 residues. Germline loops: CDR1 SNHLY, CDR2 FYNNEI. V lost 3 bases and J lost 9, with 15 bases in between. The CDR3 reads CASSEQKGSGSPLHF. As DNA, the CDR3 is TGTGCCAGCAGTGAGCAAAAGGGGTCCGGTTCACCCCTCCACTTT.

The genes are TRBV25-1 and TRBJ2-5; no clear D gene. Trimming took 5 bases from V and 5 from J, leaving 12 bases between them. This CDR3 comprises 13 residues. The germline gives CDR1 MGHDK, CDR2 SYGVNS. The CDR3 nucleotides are TGTGCCAGCAGTAATTATTTTAGTGAGACCCAGTACTTC. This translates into CASSNYFSETQYF.

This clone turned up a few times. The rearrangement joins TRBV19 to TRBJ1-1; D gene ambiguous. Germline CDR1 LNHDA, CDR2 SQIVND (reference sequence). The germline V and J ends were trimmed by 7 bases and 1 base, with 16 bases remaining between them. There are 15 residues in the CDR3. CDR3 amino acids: CASITLAGSNTEAFF. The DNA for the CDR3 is TGTGCCAGTATAACCCTTGCGGGATCGAACACTGAAGCTTTCTTT. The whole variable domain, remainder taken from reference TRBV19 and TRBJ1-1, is DGGITQSPKYLFRKEGQNVTLSCEQNLNHDAMYWYRQDPGQGLRLIYYSQIVNDFQKGDIAEGYSVSREKKESFPLTVTSAQKNPTAFYLCASITLAGSNTEAFFGQGTRLTVV.

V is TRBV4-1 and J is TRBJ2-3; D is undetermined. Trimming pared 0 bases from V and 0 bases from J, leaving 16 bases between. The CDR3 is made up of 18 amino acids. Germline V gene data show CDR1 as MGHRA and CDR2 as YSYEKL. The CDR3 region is CASSQDALQIRSTDTQYF. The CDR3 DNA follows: TGCGCCAGCAGCCAAGATGCCCTTCAGATACGTAGCACAGATACGCAGTATTTT.

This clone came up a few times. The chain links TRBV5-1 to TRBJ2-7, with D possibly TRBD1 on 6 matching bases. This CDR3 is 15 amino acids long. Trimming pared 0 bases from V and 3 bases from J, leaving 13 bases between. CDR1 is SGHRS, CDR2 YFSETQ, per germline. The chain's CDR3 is CASSLVGQSFYEQYF. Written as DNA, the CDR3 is TGCGCCAGCAGCTTGGTAGGACAGAGCTTCTACGAGCAGTACTTC.